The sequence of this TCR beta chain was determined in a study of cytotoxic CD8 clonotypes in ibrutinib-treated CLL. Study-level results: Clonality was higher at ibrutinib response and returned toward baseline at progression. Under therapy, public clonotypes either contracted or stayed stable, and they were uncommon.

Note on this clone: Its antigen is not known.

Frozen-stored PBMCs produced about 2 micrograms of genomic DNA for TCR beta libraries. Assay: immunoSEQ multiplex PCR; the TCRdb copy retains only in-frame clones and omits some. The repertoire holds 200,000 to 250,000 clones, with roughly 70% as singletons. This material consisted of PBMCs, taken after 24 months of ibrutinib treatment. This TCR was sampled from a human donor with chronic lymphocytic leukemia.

The CDR3 DNA reads TGTGCCAGTTGGGACAGGGGAGACTCCTACGAGCAGTACTTC. It is translated as CASWDRGDSYEQYF. The chain links TRBV28 to TRBJ2-7, with 10 bases matching TRBD1. The germline gives CDR1 MDHEN, CDR2 SYDVKM. Losses at the gene ends were 9 bases for V and 0 bases for J; bases not matched to a gene: 5. The CDR3 totals 14 residues. Variable domain in full (rest from reference TRBV28 and TRBJ2-7): DVKVTQSSRYLVKRTGEKVFLECVQDMDHENMFWYRQDPGLGLRLIYFSYDVKMKEKGDIPEGYSVSREKKERFSLILESASTNQTSMYLCASWDRGDSYEQYFGPGTRLTVT.